This T cell receptor beta chain was captured in a study of T-cell reconstitution after alpha-beta-depleted transplantation in children. The authors prepared the TCRbeta library with unique molecular identifiers. One entry per CDR3 protein results from TCRdb running MiXCR on the PCR reads. The sample has a few hundred thousand distinct CDR3 sequences; 25% are singletons. This clonotype was observed many times. Its target is unknown. Germline V gene data show CDR1 as MNHEY and CDR2 as SVGAGI. The CDR3 has 15 residues. The V gene lost 2 bases and the J gene lost 4 bases, with 14 bases spanning the gap. The study, taken as a whole, reports: A year post-transplant, T-cell counts and diversity derived mostly from newly produced T cells. The study traced high day-60 TCRbeta diversity in some patients to surviving recipient T cells and thymic progenitors.

Sequences were derived from PBMCs, sampled before TCRalphabeta/CD19-depleted stem cell transplant. This chain links TRBV6-5 with TRBJ1-2; no clear D. The sequence came from a girl aged 2-15 years with Fanconi anemia, due to receive a stem cell transplant. The CDR3 sequence is CASSYIQATSYGYTF. The CDR3 nucleotides read TGTGCCAGCAGTTACATTCAGGCGACGTCCTATGGCTACACCTTC.